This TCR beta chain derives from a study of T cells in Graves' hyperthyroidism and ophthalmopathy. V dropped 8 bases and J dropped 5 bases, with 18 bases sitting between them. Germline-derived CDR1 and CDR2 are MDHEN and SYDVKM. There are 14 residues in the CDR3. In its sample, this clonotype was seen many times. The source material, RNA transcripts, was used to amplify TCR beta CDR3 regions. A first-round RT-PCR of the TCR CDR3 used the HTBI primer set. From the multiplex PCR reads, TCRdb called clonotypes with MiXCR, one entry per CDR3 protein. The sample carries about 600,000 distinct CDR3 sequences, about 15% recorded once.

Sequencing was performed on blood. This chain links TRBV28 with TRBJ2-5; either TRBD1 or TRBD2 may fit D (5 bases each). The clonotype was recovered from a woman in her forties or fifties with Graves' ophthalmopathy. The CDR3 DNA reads TGTGCCAGCGGCCCGGGACGCCCCCTGGAGACCCAGTACTTC. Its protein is CASGPGRPLETQYF.